What follows are 20 T cell receptor beta chains derived from one specimen sequenced in a study of PD-1 blockade in classical Hodgkin lymphoma. Profiled with immunoSEQ multiplex PCR; TCRdb holds only in-frame clones, not every one. Of about 26,000 clones in the sample, 67% were seen once. Each and every patient relapsed after autologous stem cell transplantation, and patients got differing brentuximab vedotin exposure. Sequenced here: peripheral blood mononuclear cells (PBMCs), sampled before the second cycle of nivolumab. Receptors were obtained from a human donor with classical Hodgkin lymphoma.

This clone was counted only a few times. The gene calls are TRBV30 and TRBJ2-7; TRBD2 aligns across 9 bases. The germline V gene encodes CDR1 GTSNPN and CDR2 SVGIG (reference sequence). Trimming at V came to 5 bases and at J to 4 bases, leaving 12 bases not matched to a gene. The CDR3 totals 15 residues. CDR3 DNA: TGTGCCTGGGCCCCCGGTAGCGGGAGAGGTTACGAGCAGTACTTC. This encodes CAWAPGSGRGYEQYF.

In this sample, this clone turned up a few times. V is TRBV2 and J is TRBJ1-1, with a weak D call TRBD1 (5 bases). CDR3 size: 14 residues. The germline CDR1 and CDR2 sequences are SNHLY and FYNNEI. V lost 7 bases and J 4 bases, leaving 16 bases between the germline ends. CDR3 nucleotides: TGTGCCAGCAAGGATGGGGGAGGAGGCACTGAAGCTTTCTTT. Its translation is CASKDGGGGTEAFF. Drawing the rest from reference TRBV2 and TRBJ1-1, the complete variable domain is EPEVTQTPSHQVTQMGQEVILRCVPISNHLYFYWYRQILGQKVEFLVSFYNNEISEKSEIFDDQFSVERPDGSNFTLKIRSTKLEDSAMYFCASKDGGGGTEAFFGQGTRLTVV.

The chain employs TRBV6-4 and TRBJ2-7, with D tentatively TRBD1 or TRBD2 (5 bases each). This CDR3 contains 16 residues. The V end lost 0 bases, the J end lost 6 bases, and 18 bases lay between the germline ends. The germline gives CDR1 MRHNA, CDR2 SNTAGT. The CDR3 DNA reads TGTGCCAGCAGTGACTCGGGGGATGGGGGTGGCGGCGAGCAGTACTTC. Its translation: CASSDSGDGGGGEQYF.

The V and J genes are TRBV5-1 and TRBJ1-3, with a tentative D call TRBD1 (5 bases). Trimming removed 0 bases at V and 0 bases at J, with 7 bases between. Germline lookup yields CDR1 SGHRS and CDR2 YFSETQ. The CDR3 is 15 residues long. CDR3 nucleotide sequence: TGCGCCAGCAGCTTGGGTGGACACTCTGGAAACACCATATATTTT. This sequence encodes CASSLGGHSGNTIYF.

This sequence joins TRBV7-9 and TRBJ1-4, with D perhaps TRBD1 (6 bases). V lost 3 bases to trimming and J lost 8 bases, with 7 bases between them. Germline V gene sequence: CDR1 SEHNR, CDR2 FQNEAQ (reference sequence). The CDR3 totals 12 residues. DNA for the CDR3: TGTGCCAGCAGCTTTACAGGGGAAAAACTGTTTTTT. Its translation is CASSFTGEKLFF.

This rearrangement joins TRBV5-6 to TRBJ1-1; D is ambiguous. The CDR3 is 13 amino acids. V shed 2 bases and J shed 3 bases, with 8 bases lying between them. CDR1 and CDR2 (germline): SGHDT, YYEEEE. The CDR3 coding sequence is TGTGCCAGCAGCTTATTACCCGACACTGAAGCTTTCTTT. This codes for CASSLLPDTEAFF.

J is TRBJ1-3 and V is TRBV2; maybe TRBD1 (5 bases). The CDR3 is 15 amino acids. V was pared by 6 bases and J by 0 bases, with 12 bases between. Germline CDR1 and CDR2: SNHLY and FYNNEI. The CDR3 is CASRGQGSSGNTIYF. CDR3 nucleotides: TGTGCCAGCAGGGGGCAGGGCTCCTCTGGAAACACCATATATTTT.

This chain uses TRBV28 with TRBJ1-2; a possible D gene is TRBD1 (5 bases). The CDR3 has 14 amino acids. Trimming cost V 4 bases and J 4 bases, with 13 bases left between them. Looked up from germline, CDR1 is MDHEN and CDR2 is SYDVKM. CDR3 region: CASSSPPTAYGYTF. The CDR3 DNA reads TGTGCCAGCAGTTCCCCTCCGACAGCCTATGGCTACACCTTC.

This clone was observed a single time. The V gene is TRBV30, the J gene TRBJ1-6, with a possible D match to TRBD1 (5 bases). V was pared by 4 bases and J by 4 bases, with 11 bases between. This CDR3 comprises 14 residues. The germline gives CDR1 GTSNPN, CDR2 SVGIG (reference sequence). CDR3 residues: CAWIEGMYNSPLHF. The CDR3 nucleotides read TGTGCCTGGATAGAGGGGATGTATAATTCACCCCTCCACTTT. Full variable domain (rest looked up from reference TRBV30 and TRBJ1-6): SQTIHQWPATLVQPVGSPLSLECTVEGTSNPNLYWYRQAAGRGLQLLFYSVGIGQISSEVPQNLSASRPQDRQFILSSKKLLLSDSGFYLCAWIEGMYNSPLHFGNGTRLTVT.

The V call is TRBV10-2, the J call TRBJ1-5; a possible D gene is TRBD1 (6 bases). In germline, CDR1 is WSHSY, CDR2 SAAADI. This CDR3 spans 14 amino acids. The V end was cut by 4 bases, the J end by 5 bases, with 12 bases between. CDR3: CASSGLTGYQPQHF. The CDR3 region has the DNA TGCGCCAGCAGTGGATTAACAGGGTATCAGCCCCAGCATTTT.

This clone showed up just once. The CDR3 coding sequence is TGTGCCAGCAGCTTAGTAAGCGGCGTCTCTGGAAACACCATATATTTT. Its translation is CASSLVSGVSGNTIYF. This rearrangement joins TRBV7-2 to TRBJ1-3, with D uncertain. Germline CDR1 SGHTA, CDR2 FQGNSA. The CDR3 has 16 residues. V dropped 1 base and J dropped 0 bases, with 10 bases sitting between them.

This clone showed up just a few times. The chain combines TRBV5-8 with TRBJ2-5; D may correspond to TRBD1 or TRBD2 (5 bases each). V lost 1 base, J lost 4 bases, and 14 bases lay in between. The CDR3 is made up of 15 amino acids. From germline, CDR1 is SGHTS and CDR2 YDEGEE. CDR3 sequence reads: CASSLWGTGGETQYF. CDR3 nucleotide sequence: TGTGCCAGCAGCTTGTGGGGGACCGGTGGAGAGACCCAGTACTTC.

This clone was seen many times. This sequence joins TRBV12-1 and TRBJ2-7. TRBV12-1 is reported as a pseudogene. The CDR3 length is 13 residues. Written as DNA, the CDR3 is TGTGCCAGCAGCCCTTGTCCCTTGGACGAGCAGTACTTC. Translation: CASSPCPLDEQYF.

The count of this clone is one. The chain uses TRBV5-8 and TRBJ1-5; 9 nucleotides line up with TRBD1. CDR1 SGHTS and CDR2 YDEGEE come from the germline V gene. This CDR3 has 15 residues. Germline trimming cut 4 bases from V and 6 bases from J; bases unmatched to any gene: 8. The DNA for the CDR3 is TGTGCCAGCAGCACCGGGACAGGGCCAGGTCAGCCCCAGCATTTT. It yields the protein CASSTGTGPGQPQHF.

The chain uses TRBV4-2 and TRBJ2-7; the D is unclear. Trimming removed 1 base at V and 0 bases at J, with 4 bases between. Per the germline V gene, CDR1 is LGHNA and CDR2 is YNFKEQ. The CDR3 is 13 amino acids. The CDR3 nucleotides read TGTGCCAGCAGCCAAGGGATCTCCTACGAGCAGTACTTC. Protein sequence: CASSQGISYEQYF.

This clone was seen only once. This rearrangement joins TRBV7-6 to TRBJ2-5; TRBD1 matches at 7 bases. This CDR3 contains 15 residues. V lost 0 bases to trimming and J lost 5 bases; unmatched junction nucleotides: 6. In germline, CDR1 is SGHVS, CDR2 FNYEAQ. This CDR3 is CASSLAKVRGETQYF. CDR3 in DNA: TGTGCCAGCAGCTTAGCGAAGGTCAGGGGGGAGACCCAGTACTTC.

In its sample, this clone was seen once. This chain uses TRBV12-2 with TRBJ1-2; the table's D call, TRBD1, was not checked against the DNA. TRBV12-2 is tagged as a pseudogene. The CDR3 spans 13 residues. The DNA for the CDR3 is TGTGCAAGTCGCTTAACGCAGGGGTATGGCTACACCTTC. This encodes CASRLTQGYGYTF.

The chain combines TRBV15 with TRBJ1-4; 8 positions agree with TRBD1. V shed 2 bases and J 13 bases; nucleotides not matched to a gene: 18. This CDR3 has 17 residues. CDR1 is LNHNV, CDR2 YYDKDF, per germline (reference sequence). The CDR3 nucleotides read TGTGCCACCAGCAGAAGGCACGTCGGACAGGGCTCGGGGGGACTGTTTTTT. It is translated as CATSRRHVGQGSGGLFF.

The chain uses TRBV6-5 and TRBJ2-7; D may be TRBD1 (5 bases). V gave up 0 bases and J gave up 1 base, with 13 bases separating them. This CDR3 contains 16 residues. Germline loops: CDR1 MNHEY, CDR2 SVGAGI. The DNA for the CDR3 is TGTGCCAGCAGTTACTCGAATGGGGCCGCGTCCTACGAGCAGTACTTC. It is translated as CASSYSNGAASYEQYF.

V usage is TRBV6-1 and J usage is TRBJ1-2, with TRBD1 matching over 11 bases. There are 19 residues in the CDR3. The V and J ends lost 2 bases and 3 bases, in that order; junction bases with no gene match: 14. Germline V gene sequence: CDR1 MNHNS, CDR2 SASEGT. DNA for the CDR3: TGTGCCAGCAGTGAACATCCCGCGCGGACAGGGGGCGCGGACTATGGCTACACCTTC. It specifies CASSEHPARTGGADYGYTF.